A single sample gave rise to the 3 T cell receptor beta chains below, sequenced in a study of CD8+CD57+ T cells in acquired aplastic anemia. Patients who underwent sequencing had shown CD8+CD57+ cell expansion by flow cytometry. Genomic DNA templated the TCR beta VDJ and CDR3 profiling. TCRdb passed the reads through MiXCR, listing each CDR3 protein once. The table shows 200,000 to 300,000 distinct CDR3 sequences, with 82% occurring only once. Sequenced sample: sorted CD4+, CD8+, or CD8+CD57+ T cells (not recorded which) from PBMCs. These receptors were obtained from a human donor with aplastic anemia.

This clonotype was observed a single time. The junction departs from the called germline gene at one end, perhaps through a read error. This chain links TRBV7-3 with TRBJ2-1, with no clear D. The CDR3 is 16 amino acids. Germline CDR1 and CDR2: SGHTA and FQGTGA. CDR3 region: CASSLQTRPASAQQSF. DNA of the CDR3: TGTGCCAGCAGCCTACAGACAAGGCCGGCGAGCGCTCAGCAGTCCTTC.

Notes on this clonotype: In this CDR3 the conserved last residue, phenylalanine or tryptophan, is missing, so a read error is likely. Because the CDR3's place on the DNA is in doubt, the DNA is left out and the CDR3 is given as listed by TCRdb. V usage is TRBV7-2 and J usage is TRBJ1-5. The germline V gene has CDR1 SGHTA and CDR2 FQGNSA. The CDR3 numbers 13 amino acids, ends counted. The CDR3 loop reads CASSLTSRSGDTQ.

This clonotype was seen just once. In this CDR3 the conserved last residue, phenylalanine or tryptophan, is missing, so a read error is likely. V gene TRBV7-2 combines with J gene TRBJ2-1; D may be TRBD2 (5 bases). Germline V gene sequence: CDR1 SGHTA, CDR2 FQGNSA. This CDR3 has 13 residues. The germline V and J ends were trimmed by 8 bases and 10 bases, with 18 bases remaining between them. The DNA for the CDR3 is TGTGCCAGCTCCATAGCTGGAGGTCCCGAGCAGTTCTAT. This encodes CASSIAGGPEQFY.